This T cell receptor beta chain came from a study of sequential checkpoint blockade in melanoma. Study in general: First-line arms were nivolumab then ipilimumab, or the reverse, randomized 1:1. After nivolumab or ipilimumab alone, some 22 patients had week-13 rebiopsies. General study findings and limits: Patients with week-13 increases in T-cell fraction and clonality benefited about 30 times more often.

The repertoire was sequenced with immunoSEQ multiplex PCR; TCRdb's copy has only in-frame clones and lacks some. The sample consists of about 13,000 clones, 27% of them appearing once. By frequency in the sample, this clone is hyperexpanded (1% or more). Antigen specificity is unknown. Treatment specified: randomized to nivolumab then ipilimumab (arm A) or the reverse (arm B). Trimming removed 0 bases from V and 12 bases from J; junction bases left unmatched: 5. The CDR3 totals 14 residues. Germline assignment: CDR1 MNHGY and CDR2 SAAAGT. Sequenced material: tumor tissue (inferred from file names), taken from a patient given nivolumab and ipilimumab in sequence. This sequence originates from a human donor with melanoma. V gene TRBV6-8 combines with J gene TRBJ2-1; 10 bases match TRBD1. CDR3 sequence reads: CASSYSGQGQGQFF. The CDR3 region has the DNA TGTGCCAGCAGTTACTCGGGACAGGGGCAGGGGCAGTTCTTC.